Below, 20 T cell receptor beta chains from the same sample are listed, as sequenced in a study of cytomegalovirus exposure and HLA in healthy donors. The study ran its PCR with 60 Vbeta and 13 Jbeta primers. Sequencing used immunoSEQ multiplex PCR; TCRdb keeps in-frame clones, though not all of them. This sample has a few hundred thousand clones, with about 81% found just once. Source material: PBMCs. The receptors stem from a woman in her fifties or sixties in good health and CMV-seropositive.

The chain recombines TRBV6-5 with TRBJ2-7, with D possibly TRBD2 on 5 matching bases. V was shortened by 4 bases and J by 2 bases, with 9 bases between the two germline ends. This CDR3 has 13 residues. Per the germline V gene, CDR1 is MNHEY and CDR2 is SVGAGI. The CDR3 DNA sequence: TGTGCCAGCAGTTCGGACTTGACCTACGAGCAGTACTTC. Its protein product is CASSSDLTYEQYF.

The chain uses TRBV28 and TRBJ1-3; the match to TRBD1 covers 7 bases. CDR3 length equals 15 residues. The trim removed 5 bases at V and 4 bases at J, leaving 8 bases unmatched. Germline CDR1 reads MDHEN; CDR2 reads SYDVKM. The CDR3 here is CASSQGGRAGNTIYF. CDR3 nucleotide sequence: TGTGCCAGCAGTCAAGGGGGCAGGGCGGGAAACACCATATATTTT.

The CDR3: CASSQKIWGDTEAFF. The CDR3 coding sequence is TGTGCCAGCAGCCAGAAGATCTGGGGGGACACTGAAGCTTTCTTT. The chain has TRBV7-9 and TRBJ1-1; D may be TRBD1 (5 bases). The CDR3 runs 15 residues. Per germline, CDR1 SEHNR and CDR2 FQNEAQ (reference sequence). V was pared by 5 bases and J by 3 bases, with 16 bases between.

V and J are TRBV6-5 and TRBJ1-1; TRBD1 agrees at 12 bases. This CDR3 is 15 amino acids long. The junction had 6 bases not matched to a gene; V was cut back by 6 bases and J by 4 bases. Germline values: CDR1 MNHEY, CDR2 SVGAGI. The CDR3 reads CASSPEGQGATEAFF. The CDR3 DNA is TGTGCCAGCAGCCCGGAGGGACAGGGGGCCACTGAAGCTTTCTTT.

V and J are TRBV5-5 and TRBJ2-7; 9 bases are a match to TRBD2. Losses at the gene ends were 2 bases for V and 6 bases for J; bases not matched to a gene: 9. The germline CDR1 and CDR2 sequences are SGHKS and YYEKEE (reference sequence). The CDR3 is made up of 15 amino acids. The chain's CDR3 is CASSLGGRDRGEQYF. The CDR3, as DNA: TGTGCCAGCAGCTTAGGCGGGAGGGACCGTGGCGAGCAGTACTTC.

As DNA, the CDR3 is TGTGCCACCAGCACCCGTTACAATCAGCCCCAGCATTTT. Protein sequence: CATSTRYNQPQHF. This chain joins TRBV15 and TRBJ1-5; D is unresolved. The CDR3 runs to 13 residues. The germline gives CDR1 LNHNV, CDR2 YYDKDF (reference sequence). With 4 bases removed from V and 3 bases from J, the gap between germline ends came to 7 bases.

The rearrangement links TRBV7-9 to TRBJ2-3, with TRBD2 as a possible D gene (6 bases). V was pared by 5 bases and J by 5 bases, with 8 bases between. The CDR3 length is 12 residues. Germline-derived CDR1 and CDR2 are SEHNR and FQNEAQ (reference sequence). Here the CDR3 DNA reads TGTGCCAGCAGCCAGGGACTAGATACGCAGTATTTT. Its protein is CASSQGLDTQYF.

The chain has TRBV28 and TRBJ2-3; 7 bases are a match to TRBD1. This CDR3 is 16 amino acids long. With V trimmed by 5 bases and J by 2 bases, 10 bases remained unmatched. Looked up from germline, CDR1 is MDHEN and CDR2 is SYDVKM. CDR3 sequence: CASSPWAGGYTDTQYF. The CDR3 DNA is TGTGCCAGCAGTCCTTGGGCAGGGGGATACACAGATACGCAGTATTTT. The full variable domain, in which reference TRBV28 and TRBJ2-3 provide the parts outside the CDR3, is DVKVTQSSRYLVKRTGEKVFLECVQDMDHENMFWYRQDPGLGLRLIYFSYDVKMKEKGDIPEGYSVSREKKERFSLILESASTNQTSMYLCASSPWAGGYTDTQYFGPGTRLTVL.

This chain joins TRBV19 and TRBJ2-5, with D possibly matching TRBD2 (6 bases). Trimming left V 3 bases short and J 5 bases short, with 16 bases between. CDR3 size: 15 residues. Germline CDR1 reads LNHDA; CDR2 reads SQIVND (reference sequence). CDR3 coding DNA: TGTGCCAGTAGTATGGGTGGAGGGCGGAGGGAGACCCAGTACTTC. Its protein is CASSMGGGRRETQYF.

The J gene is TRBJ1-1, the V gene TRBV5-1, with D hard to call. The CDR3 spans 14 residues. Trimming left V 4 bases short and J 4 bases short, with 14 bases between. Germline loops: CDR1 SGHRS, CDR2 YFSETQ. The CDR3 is CASSPEAGITEAFF. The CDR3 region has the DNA TGCGCCAGCAGCCCCGAGGCGGGTATCACTGAAGCTTTCTTT.

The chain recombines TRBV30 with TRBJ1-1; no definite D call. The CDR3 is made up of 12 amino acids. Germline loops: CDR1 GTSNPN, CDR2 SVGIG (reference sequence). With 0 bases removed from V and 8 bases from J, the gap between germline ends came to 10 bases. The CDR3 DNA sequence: TGTGCCTGGAGTGTACCGTGGGCGGAAGCTTTCTTT. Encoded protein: CAWSVPWAEAFF.

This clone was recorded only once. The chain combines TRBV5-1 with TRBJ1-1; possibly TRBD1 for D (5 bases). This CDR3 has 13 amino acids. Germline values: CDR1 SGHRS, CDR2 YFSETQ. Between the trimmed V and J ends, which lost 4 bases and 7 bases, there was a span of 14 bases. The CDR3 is CASSPLGGGEAFF. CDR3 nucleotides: TGCGCCAGCAGCCCTCTCGGGGGGGGTGAAGCTTTCTTT.

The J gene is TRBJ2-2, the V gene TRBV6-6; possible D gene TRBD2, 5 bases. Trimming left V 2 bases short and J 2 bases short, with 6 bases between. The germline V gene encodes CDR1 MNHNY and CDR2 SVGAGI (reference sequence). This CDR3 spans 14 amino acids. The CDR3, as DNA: TGTGCCAGCAGTTACCGGGGAAACACCGGGGAGCTGTTTTTT. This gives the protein CASSYRGNTGELFF.

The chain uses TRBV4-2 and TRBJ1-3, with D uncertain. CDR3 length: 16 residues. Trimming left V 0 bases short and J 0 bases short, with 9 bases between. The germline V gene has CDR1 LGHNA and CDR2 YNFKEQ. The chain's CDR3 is CASSQDLGNSGNTIYF. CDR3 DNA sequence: TGTGCCAGCAGCCAAGATCTGGGCAACTCTGGAAACACCATATATTTT.

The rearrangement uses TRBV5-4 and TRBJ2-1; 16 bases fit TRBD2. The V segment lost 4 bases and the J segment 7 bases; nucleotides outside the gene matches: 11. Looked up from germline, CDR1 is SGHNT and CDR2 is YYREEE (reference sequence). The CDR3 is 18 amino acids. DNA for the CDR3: TGTGCCAGCAGCCCGGGACTAGCGGGAGGGAGGGTTAAAAATGAGCAGTTCTTC. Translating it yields CASSPGLAGGRVKNEQFF. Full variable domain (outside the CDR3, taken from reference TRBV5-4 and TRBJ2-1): ETGVTQSPTHLIKTRGQQVTLRCSSQSGHNTVSWYQQALGQGPQFIFQYYREEENGRGNFPPRFSGLQFPNYSSELNVNALELDDSALYLCASSPGLAGGRVKNEQFFGPGTRLTVL.

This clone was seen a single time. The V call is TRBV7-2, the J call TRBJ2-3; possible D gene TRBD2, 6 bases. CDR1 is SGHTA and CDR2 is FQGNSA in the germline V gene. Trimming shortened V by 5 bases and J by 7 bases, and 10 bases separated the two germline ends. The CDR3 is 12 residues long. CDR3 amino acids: CASSAGRYTQYF. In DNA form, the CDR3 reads TGTGCCAGCAGCGCAGGGAGGTATACGCAGTATTTT.

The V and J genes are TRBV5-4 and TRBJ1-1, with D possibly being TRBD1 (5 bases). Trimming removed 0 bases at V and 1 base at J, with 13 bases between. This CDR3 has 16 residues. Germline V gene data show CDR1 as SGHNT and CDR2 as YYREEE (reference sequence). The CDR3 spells CASSLGGRRANTEAFF. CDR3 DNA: TGTGCCAGCAGCTTGGGGGGCCGCAGGGCGAACACTGAAGCTTTCTTT.

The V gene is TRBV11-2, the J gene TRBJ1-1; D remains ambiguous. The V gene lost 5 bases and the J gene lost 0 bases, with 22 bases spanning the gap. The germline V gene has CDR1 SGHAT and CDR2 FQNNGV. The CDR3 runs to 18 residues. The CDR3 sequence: CASSLSLILDSVNTEAFF. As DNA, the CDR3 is TGTGCCAGCAGCCTCAGCCTAATCCTGGACTCGGTGAACACTGAAGCTTTCTTT.

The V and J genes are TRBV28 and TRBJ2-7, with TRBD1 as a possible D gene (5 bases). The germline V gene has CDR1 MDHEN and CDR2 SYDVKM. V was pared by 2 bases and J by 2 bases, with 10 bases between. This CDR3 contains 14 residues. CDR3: CASSLRGPTYEQYF. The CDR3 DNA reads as TGTGCCAGCAGTTTAAGGGGTCCAACCTACGAGCAGTACTTC.

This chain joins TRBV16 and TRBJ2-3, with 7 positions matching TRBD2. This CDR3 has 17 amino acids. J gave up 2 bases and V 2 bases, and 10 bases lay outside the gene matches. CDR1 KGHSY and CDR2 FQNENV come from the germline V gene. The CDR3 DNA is TGTGCCAGCAGCCAAAGAAGTTGGGGGGGACCCACAGATACGCAGTATTTT. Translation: CASSQRSWGGPTDTQYF.